This T cell receptor (beta chain) was found in a study of blood T cell repertoires in COVID-19. The repertoire was sequenced with immunoSEQ multiplex PCR; TCRdb's copy has only in-frame clones and lacks some. Among approximately 200,000 clones listed, roughly 80% were seen once. Turning to this clone: This sample also contains other DNA sequences that code for the same CDR3.

The V gene's germline CDR1 is SGHRS and CDR2 YFSETQ. V lost 0 bases and J lost 5, with 11 bases in between. The CDR3 loop spans 14 amino acids. The sample was PBMCs or T cells enriched from blood (not recorded which). The origin of this receptor is a woman in her forties with acute COVID-19. The genes are TRBV5-1 and TRBJ1-1; D not resolved. CDR3 DNA: TGCGCCAGCAGCTTGGATAGGGCGGGAACTGAAGCTTTCTTT. Residues: CASSLDRAGTEAFF. Variable domain in full (rest from reference TRBV5-1 and TRBJ1-1): KAGVTQTPRYLIKTRGQQVTLSCSPISGHRSVSWYQQTPGQGLQFLFEYFSETQRNKGNFPGRFSGRQFSNSRSEMNVSTLELGDSALYLCASSLDRAGTEAFFGQGTRLTVV.